This T cell receptor (beta chain) was captured in a study of blood T cell repertoires in COVID-19. Trimming cost V 1 base and J 8 bases, with 5 bases left between them. The CDR3 loop spans 11 amino acids. The germline CDR1 and CDR2 sequences are SNHLY and FYNNEI. TCRdb keeps only in-frame clones here, not all; method: immunoSEQ multiplex PCR. The sample lists 150,000 to 200,000 clones; roughly 85% were seen once. This TCR came from a woman aged 18-30 years who had recovered from COVID-19. The specimen was PBMCs or T cells enriched from blood (not recorded which). The rearrangement joins TRBV2 to TRBJ2-5; the D gene is possibly TRBD1 (5 bases). CDR3 loop: CASSEGTTQYF. CDR3 nucleotides: TGTGCCAGCAGTGAAGGGACAACCCAGTACTTC.